Each of the 17 T cell receptor beta chains below was sequenced from the same sample in a study of tumor-infiltrating lymphocytes in primary liver carcinoma. Starting material of 450 to 550 ng total RNA yielded TCR beta cDNA via a constant-region primer. Libraries for TCR beta were built through three nested multiplex PCR rounds, which together made up a slightly modified ARM-PCR procedure. Rounds one and two of PCR, each of 9 to 11 cycles, were primed with TRBV1-TRBV30 forward primers and a C-beta reverse primer. TCRdb called the multiplex PCR reads again in MiXCR, with one record for every CDR3 protein. This table holds about 130,000 distinct CDR3 sequences, 64% found once. Scientists recovered RNA and DNA together from roughly 20-30 mg of unsorted bulk tissue. The sample taken for sequencing was liver tumor tissue from sampling region 3. Subset given: tumor region T3, left-lateral pole. These receptors were taken from an older woman with primary liver carcinoma and hepatitis B virus infection.

As regards this clonotype: Germline is not matched at one junction end, which may reflect a read error. V gene TRBV7-9 combines with J gene TRBJ1-2, with a weak D call TRBD1 (6 bases). The CDR3 has 16 amino acids. Germline lookup yields CDR1 SEHNR and CDR2 FQNEAQ (reference sequence). CDR3 amino acids: CANSLGRQGPRGGYTF. The DNA of the CDR3 is TGTGCCAACAGCTTAGGGAGGCAGGGGCCTCGAGGCGGCTACACCTTC.

The chain couples TRBV20-1 to TRBJ2-7; D unclear. V was trimmed by 3 bases and J by 2 bases, leaving 8 bases between them. The CDR3 runs 12 residues. Germline loops: CDR1 DFQATT, CDR2 SNEGSKA (reference sequence). In DNA, the CDR3 is TGCAGTGCTAGGGACGTGACCTACGAGCAGTACTTC. As protein: CSARDVTYEQYF.

This clonotype was seen only once. A much larger clone differs by one base, so this may be a read error. This sequence joins TRBV5-1 and TRBJ2-4; possible D gene TRBD2, 5 bases. Germline V lookup: CDR1 SGHRS, CDR2 YFSETQ. There are 14 residues in the CDR3. CDR3 sequence reads: CANSPTSTAGIQYF. CDR3 in DNA: TGCGCCAACAGCCCAACATCGACCGCGGGCATTCAGTACTTC.

A word on this clonotype: Because it lacks the conserved phenylalanine or tryptophan at the end, this CDR3 is likely a read error. V gene TRBV29-1 combines with J gene TRBJ2-1; no reliable D call. Germline-derived CDR1 and CDR2 are SQVTM and ANQGSEA. The CDR3 runs 10 residues. CDR3 region: CSVSIDEQFS. CDR3 coding DNA: TGCAGTGTTTCTATCGATGAGCAGTTCTCC.

The genes are TRBV18 and TRBJ2-2, with TRBD2 matching 9 bases. Germline V gives CDR1 KGHSH, CDR2 LQKENI. The CDR3 loop spans 16 amino acids. The CDR3 region is CASPPPSGANTGELFF. The CDR3 nucleotides read TGTGCTAGCCCACCACCTAGCGGGGCGAACACCGGGGAGCTGTTTTTT.

V and J are TRBV2 and TRBJ1-1; D uncertain. This CDR3 contains 13 residues. V lost 7 bases and J lost 2, with 11 bases in between. Germline assignment: CDR1 SNHLY and CDR2 FYNNEI. The CDR3 here is CASIQGSNTEAFF. CDR3 in DNA: TGTGCCAGCATCCAAGGGTCAAACACTGAAGCTTTCTTT.

This clonotype was detected many times. J is TRBJ1-6 and V is TRBV10-2, with D hard to call. Germline values: CDR1 WSHSY, CDR2 SAAADI. Trimming stripped 0 bases from V and 9 bases from J, with 9 bases between. CDR3 length: 14 amino acids. The CDR3, as DNA: TGCGCCAGCAGTGAGTCGGTATCCGGTTCACCCCTCCACTTT. It yields the protein CASSESVSGSPLHF.

Comment on this clonotype: A much larger clone lies one base from this, so it may be a read error. The chain couples TRBV30 to TRBJ1-1; D not certain. The germline V gene has CDR1 GTSNPN and CDR2 SVGIG (reference sequence). This CDR3 is built from 11 residues. V gave up 8 bases and J gave up 0 bases, with 7 bases separating them. The CDR3 bases are TGTGCCAGGATCTTGAACACTGAAGCTTTCTTT. Translating gives CARILNTEAFF.

With regard to this clonotype: Since no conserved phenylalanine or tryptophan closes the CDR3, a read error is the likely cause. The genes are TRBV11-2 and TRBJ2-3; D possibly corresponds to TRBD2 (7 bases). This CDR3 spans 15 amino acids. Germline CDR1 is SGHAT and CDR2 is FQNNGV. The DNA for the CDR3 is TGTGCCAACAGCCCAGAAAGGGGGGGCTTAGATACGCAGTATCTT. Amino acid sequence: CANSPERGGLDTQYL.

A remark on this clonotype: At one boundary the junction diverges from the germline segment, which might be a read error. The rearrangement links TRBV6-1 to TRBJ2-7; TRBD2 matches at 7 bases. Germline V gene data show CDR1 as MNHNS and CDR2 as SASEGT. The CDR3 totals 12 residues. The CDR3 sequence: CASGEGRYEQYF. CDR3 sequence (DNA): TGCGCCAGCGGGGAGGGACGCTACGAGCAGTACTTC.

Points on this clonotype: One junction end disagrees with the germline gene, perhaps due to a read error. The chain is built from TRBV11-1 and TRBJ2-1; D unclear. Germline CDR1 reads SGHAT; CDR2 reads FQDESV (reference sequence). The CDR3 is 16 residues long. CDR3 DNA: TGTGCCAACAGCTTAGCCGCGCGCCGGAGCTACAATGAGCAGTTCTTC. Protein product: CANSLAARRSYNEQFF.

This chain links TRBV11-2 with TRBJ2-7; TRBD1 agrees at 10 bases. This CDR3 is 15 amino acids long. CDR1 SGHAT and CDR2 FQNNGV come from the germline V gene. The trim removed 11 bases at V and 2 bases at J, leaving 12 bases unmatched. The DNA of the CDR3 is TGTGCCGGAAGCCCCGGGACAGGGGTGGCCTACGAGCAGTACTTC. Protein product: CAGSPGTGVAYEQYF.

J is TRBJ2-4 and V is TRBV28, with TRBD2 matching over 9 bases. Germline loops: CDR1 MDHEN, CDR2 SYDVKM. The V gene end was trimmed by 3 bases and the J gene end by 9 bases; junction bases not matched to a gene: 6. The CDR3 length is 14 residues. In DNA form, the CDR3 reads TGTGCCAGCAGTTTCGGACTAGCGCCGTCCATTCAGTACTTC. Amino acid sequence: CASSFGLAPSIQYF.

V usage is TRBV7-9 and J usage is TRBJ1-6; a possible D gene is TRBD1 (5 bases). Germline-derived CDR1 and CDR2 are SEHNR and FQNEAQ (reference sequence). CDR3 length: 16 residues. V lost 10 bases and J 3 bases, leaving 19 bases between the germline ends. The CDR3, as DNA: TGTGCCAACTGCTTGTTACAGGAATACTATAATTCACCCCTCCACTTT. As protein: CANCLLQEYYNSPLHF.

With regard to this clonotype: The junction departs from germline at one end; a sequencing error may be responsible. The chain's CDR3 is CAISLGTSNTGELFF. CDR3 DNA: TGTGCCATCAGTCTAGGGACATCGAACACCGGGGAGCTGTTTTTT. J is TRBJ2-2 and V is TRBV6-4, with a weak D call TRBD1 (6 bases). This CDR3 contains 15 residues. Germline loops: CDR1 MRHNA, CDR2 SNTAGT.

The V gene is TRBV5-4, the J gene TRBJ1-1; the D is unclear. Trimming took 9 bases from V and 3 from J, leaving 21 bases between them. The CDR3 consists of 15 residues. Germline lookup yields CDR1 SGHNT and CDR2 YYREEE (reference sequence). The CDR3 protein is CANTLITLGDTEAFF. CDR3 nucleotide sequence: TGTGCCAACACCTTGATTACTTTGGGTGACACTGAAGCTTTCTTT. Based on the CDR3 plus reference TRBV5-4 and TRBJ1-1, the full variable domain is ETGVTQSPTHLIKTRGQQVTLRCSSQSGHNTVSWYQQALGQGPQFIFQYYREEENGRGNFPPRFSGLQFPNYSSELNVNALELDDSALYLCANTLITLGDTEAFFGQGTRLTVV.

This clonotype showed up many times. The chain uses TRBV5-1 and TRBJ1-1; D is unclear. From germline, CDR1 is SGHRS and CDR2 YFSETQ. The CDR3 consists of 13 residues. V lost 0 bases to trimming and J lost 5 bases, with 8 bases between them. The CDR3: CASSLAEMTEAFF. DNA of the CDR3: TGCGCCAGCAGCTTGGCAGAGATGACTGAAGCTTTCTTT.